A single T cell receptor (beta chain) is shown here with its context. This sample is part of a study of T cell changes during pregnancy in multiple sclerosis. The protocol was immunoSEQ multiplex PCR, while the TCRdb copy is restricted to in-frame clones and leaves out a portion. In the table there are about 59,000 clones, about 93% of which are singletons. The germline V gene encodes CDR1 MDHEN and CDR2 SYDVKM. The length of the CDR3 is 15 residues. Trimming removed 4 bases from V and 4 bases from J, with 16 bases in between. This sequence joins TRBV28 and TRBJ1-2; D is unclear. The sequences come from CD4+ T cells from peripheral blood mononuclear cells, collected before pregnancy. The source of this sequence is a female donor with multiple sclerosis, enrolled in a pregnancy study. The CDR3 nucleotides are TGTGCCAGCAGTTCACCCAAGGCGGCGAGCTATGGCTACACCTTC. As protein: CASSSPKAASYGYTF.